This T cell receptor (beta chain) comes out of a study of T cell responses to AZD1222 COVID-19 vaccine. Study-wide results and limits: Among spike-specific TCRs, nearly half reportedly target unmutated variant regions. Only a handful of AZD1222 recipients were seropositive at baseline. Females made up more of the donors, who were largely white British, and clonal diversity may have come out too low. Vaccination with two AZD1222 doses was followed by a rise in Spike-specific TCR breadth and depth.

Remarks on this clone: As yet, its antigen is unknown.

V lost 0 bases, J lost 1 base, and 19 bases lay in between. From germline, CDR1 is SGHTA and CDR2 FQGNSA. This CDR3 has 19 residues. Libraries were prepared by immunoSEQ multiplex PCR; TCRdb keeps only in-frame clonotypes and omits some of them. The table lists around 170,000 clones, just over 90% of them singletons. The gene calls are TRBV7-2 and TRBJ1-5; D remains ambiguous. This receptor was identified in an adult in good health. The sequenced sample was peripheral blood, obtained on day 0 of AZD1222 vaccination. The CDR3 nucleotides read TGTGCCAGCAGCTTAGCCCCTCATATCGGGCAGATAAGCAATCAGCCCCAGCATTTT. Protein: CASSLAPHIGQISNQPQHF.